This TCR beta chain was documented in a study of PD-L1 blockade in urothelial cancer. Study-level background: Previous chemotherapy exposure amounted to 0 to 3 regimens for patients. Reported median T cell count for blood samples was around 140,000.

This sample's time point: pretreatment peripheral blood. Patients presented with locally advanced or metastatic urothelial carcinoma. TCRdb keeps only in-frame clones here, not all; method: immunoSEQ multiplex PCR. In the table there are about 86,000 clones, roughly 84% of which are singletons. CDR1 and CDR2 (germline): SGHNT, YYREEE (reference sequence). CDR3 length: 15 amino acids. Germline trimming cut 4 bases from V and 8 bases from J; bases unmatched to any gene: 13. This TCR came from a man aged 55 to 69 with urothelial cancer. The chain couples TRBV5-4 to TRBJ1-1, with 8 bases aligning to TRBD1. This specimen was PBMCs, taken around atezolizumab (anti-PD-L1) treatment. The CDR3 bases are TGTGCCAGCAGCCCTACGGGGGACAGGCGGGAGGAAGCTTTCTTT. It yields the protein CASSPTGDRREEAFF.